The rows below give T cell receptor beta chains drawn from one sample of a study of CD8 T cells in Susac syndrome. TCRdb reprocessed the immunoSEQ multiplex PCR reads with MiXCR, giving one entry per CDR3 protein. The sample lists about 240,000 distinct CDR3 sequences, 96% occurring once. Sequenced input: CD4+ T cells from PBMCs. These receptors were collected from a human donor with Susac syndrome. Each CDR3 is given without its conserved first and last residue. Fields, in order: J gene, V gene, CDR3 length, D gene, CDR3 protein. A D gene is named only where the DNA matches it firmly.

TRBJ2-5 TRBV30 14 TRBD1 AWSGRTGGSQETQY
TRBJ2-7 TRBV29-1 12 - SARGEGRRREQY
TRBJ1-5 TRBV29-1 13 - SVDSGKGEDQPQH
TRBJ2-4 TRBV5-1 13 TRBD2 ARQLRTSGRSIQY
TRBJ2-7 TRBV20-1 11 - SATGQSSYEQY
TRBJ1-2 TRBV27 12 - ASSSIGLPDGYT
TRBJ2-7 TRBV30 10 - AWSVDSGYQY
TRBJ2-3 TRBV7-9 15 TRBD1 ASSYTGQENRRDTQY
TRBJ2-3 TRBV24-1 13 - ATSDLLKGADTQY
TRBJ2-7 TRBV3-1 13 - ASSHPSGGRYEQY
TRBJ1-2 TRBV29-1 11 TRBD1 SGDAQGGYGYT
TRBJ2-5 TRBV20-1 11 TRBD2 SASAGGRETQY
TRBJ2-7 TRBV29-1 12 TRBD1 SVGSGTGTYEQY
TRBJ2-7 TRBV27 12 - ASSLRAGTYEQY
TRBJ2-2 TRBV3-1 13 TRBD2 ASSPGLVGTGELF
TRBJ2-3 TRBV10-3 10 - AIGSQADTQY
TRBJ2-3 TRBV29-1 12 TRBD1 SVEEGTGGQAQY
TRBJ2-1 TRBV9 14 TRBD2 ASTRLAANLYNEQF
TRBJ2-3 TRBV7-9 13 - ASSPQAGVTDTQY
TRBJ1-2 TRBV11-2 10 - ASSLDGGGYT
TRBJ2-1 TRBV5-4 11 - ASSPGLGNEQF
TRBJ2-1 TRBV2 14 TRBD1 ASSGPDRGWDNEQF
TRBJ1-5 TRBV12-3/TRBV12-4 12 - ASRSGECNQPQH
TRBJ2-2 TRBV15 14 - ATSISGSGNTGELF
TRBJ1-1 TRBV7-9 12 - ASSSPTVNTEAF
TRBJ2-3 TRBV25-1 14 TRBD2 ASSPTSGRATDTQY
TRBJ2-3 TRBV27 11 - ASRRSASDTQY
TRBJ1-2 TRBV28 11 - ASSSSPLYGYT
TRBJ1-5 TRBV5-6 12 - ASSFRSPPEPQH
TRBJ2-1 TRBV20-1 13 - SARGTRGGNNEQF
TRBJ1-2 TRBV23-1 14 TRBD1 ASSLLGQHSNYGYT
TRBJ2-6 TRBV5-1 14 TRBD1 ASSLIQGSGANVLT
TRBJ1-2 TRBV3-1 14 TRBD1 ASSRIGTAPSYGYT
TRBJ1-5 TRBV9 12 - ASSVSRDNQPQH
TRBJ2-7 TRBV20-1 11 TRBD2 SARQLAGNEQY
TRBJ2-7 TRBV7-9 12 TRBD2 ASSFGTRSYEQY
TRBJ1-5 TRBV24-1 13 TRBD1 ATSSRGQGHQPQH
TRBJ1-2 TRBV28 9 - ASSYSYGYT
TRBJ1-2 TRBV18 14 TRBD1 ASSQRQGGPYYGYT
TRBJ2-5 TRBV7-9 13 - ASSLRGRIQETQY
TRBJ2-1 TRBV11-3 17 TRBD2 ASSPHGTSGMGAYNEQF
TRBJ1-2 TRBV12-3/TRBV12-4 11 - ASSLVSGKGYT
TRBJ1-5 TRBV2 14 TRBD1 ASSARTGSSNQPQH
TRBJ1-3 TRBV19 11 - ASPTTIGNTIY